Following are 13 T cell receptor beta chains from one sample sequenced in a study of T cell repertoires in cytomegalovirus infection. One entry per CDR3 protein results from TCRdb running MiXCR on the reads. Of 700,000 to 850,000 distinct CDR3 sequences in the sample, around a third were seen once. Their target antigens are unknown. The sample consisted of cultured CD8+ T cells from PBMCs, taken from culture after CMV antigen stimulation. The receptors here all came from a human donor in good health (CMV status not recorded). Some clones in this sample may be carry-over from other donors' samples.

The genes are TRBV15 and TRBJ2-1, with 11 nucleotides matching TRBD2. Germline trimming cut 1 base from V and 0 bases from J; bases unmatched to any gene: 8. Germline CDR1 reads LNHNV; CDR2 reads YYDKDF (reference sequence). The CDR3 contains 19 residues. In nucleotides, the CDR3 is TGTGCCACCAGCAGAGGGGCTAGCGGGGGGACGAGCTCCTACAATGAGCAGTTCTTC. Its protein product is CATSRGASGGTSSYNEQFF.

The chain has TRBV7-2 and TRBJ1-1; D uncertain. CDR3 length: 13 residues. Germline lookup yields CDR1 SGHTA and CDR2 FQGNSA. Trimming removed 2 bases at V and 12 bases at J, with 16 bases between. The CDR3 here is CASSLYEVGWTFF. The CDR3 DNA reads as TGTGCCAGCAGCTTATATGAAGTAGGGTGGACTTTCTTT.

J is TRBJ2-5 and V is TRBV10-3; TRBD1 agrees at 7 bases. Trimming removed 2 bases from V and 1 base from J; junction bases left unmatched: 4. Germline V gene sequence: CDR1 ENHRY, CDR2 SYGVKD. This CDR3 has 15 amino acids. The CDR3 reads CAISEPGDSQETQYF. The CDR3 DNA reads TGTGCCATCAGTGAGCCAGGGGACAGCCAAGAGACCCAGTACTTC.

The chain has TRBV2 and TRBJ1-6; D is ambiguous. This CDR3 comprises 17 residues. V gave up 0 bases and J gave up 1 base, with 10 bases separating them. Germline V CDR1 and CDR2: SNHLY, FYNNEI. In DNA form, the CDR3 reads TGTGCCAGCAGTGAAGCGGAGGGTTGGTCCTATAATTCACCCCTCCACTTT. Translated: CASSEAEGWSYNSPLHF.

The chain recombines TRBV6-1 with TRBJ1-1; a possible D gene is TRBD1 (5 bases). Trimming left V 8 bases short and J 2 bases short, with 15 bases between. Germline V gene lookup returns CDR1 MNHNS and CDR2 SASEGT. This CDR3 is built from 14 residues. The CDR3 sequence is CASGLRGSNTEAFF. CDR3 in DNA: TGTGCCAGCGGCCTACGGGGGTCTAACACTGAAGCTTTCTTT.

This clonotype was counted ten times or more. The V call is TRBV7-2, the J call TRBJ2-7, with 8 bases fitting TRBD1. The CDR3 covers 13 residues. Germline V gene lookup returns CDR1 SGHTA and CDR2 FQGNSA. V shed 2 bases, J shed 4 bases, and the junction held 1 base outside the gene matches. CDR3 nucleotides: TGTGCCAGCAGCTTAAACAGGGGGTACGAGCAGTACGTC. Protein: CASSLNRGYEQYV.

The chain uses TRBV10-3 and TRBJ2-3, with D perhaps TRBD1 (6 bases). The V end lost 5 bases, the J end lost 5 bases, and 11 bases lay between the germline ends. Per germline, CDR1 ENHRY and CDR2 SYGVKD. This CDR3 has 13 amino acids. CDR3 protein: CAISKSRGDTQYF. The DNA of the CDR3 is TGTGCCATCAGTAAGAGCAGGGGAGATACGCAGTATTTT.

This clonotype has ten or more counts. The rearrangement links TRBV6-6 to TRBJ2-2, with D unresolved. Germline V gene lookup returns CDR1 MNHNY and CDR2 SVGAGI (reference sequence). There are 16 residues in the CDR3. V lost 2 bases, J lost 5 bases, and 15 bases lay in between. The CDR3 DNA reads as TGTGCCAGCAGTTACAGGTCAGGTCCACGGACCGGGGAGCTGTTTTTT. This gives the protein CASSYRSGPRTGELFF.

J is TRBJ1-2 and V is TRBV19; D is unresolved. Germline loops: CDR1 LNHDA, CDR2 SQIVND (reference sequence). CDR3 size: 14 residues. With 3 bases removed from V and 7 bases from J, the gap between germline ends came to 15 bases. In DNA form, the CDR3 reads TGTGCCAGTAGTATCACCCATCAAAACGGTGGCTACACCTTC. This translates into CASSITHQNGGYTF.

This clonotype was counted between two and nine times. V usage is TRBV28 and J usage is TRBJ2-3; 9 nucleotides agree with TRBD2. CDR1 is MDHEN and CDR2 is SYDVKM in the germline V gene. Losses at the gene ends were 8 bases for V and 3 bases for J; bases not matched to a gene: 12. The CDR3 totals 16 residues. As DNA, the CDR3 is TGTGCCAGCGGCCCATTTGCGGGGGGGAGAACAGATACGCAGTATTTT. Protein: CASGPFAGGRTDTQYF.

This clonotype occurred a few times. The rearrangement links TRBV6-1 to TRBJ1-5; D unresolved. The germline V gene has CDR1 MNHNS and CDR2 SASEGT. The CDR3 spans 11 residues. V lost 8 bases, J lost 3 bases, and 5 bases lay in between. This chain's CDR3 is CASGINQPQHF. The CDR3 nucleotides read TGTGCCAGCGGGATCAATCAGCCCCAGCATTTT.

In its sample, this clonotype was seen a few times. This rearrangement joins TRBV7-9 to TRBJ2-3, with TRBD2 identical over 11 bases. V dropped 5 bases and J dropped 4; count of bases not matched to a gene: 5. The length of the CDR3 is 15 residues. Looked up from germline, CDR1 is SEHNR and CDR2 is FQNEAQ (reference sequence). The CDR3 DNA reads as TGTGCCAGCAGCGATACTAGCGGGGGCTCAGATACGCAGTATTTT. Translation: CASSDTSGGSDTQYF. Full variable domain (remainder filled in from reference TRBV7-9 and TRBJ2-3): DTGVSQNPRHKITKRGQNVTFRCDPISEHNRLYWYRQTLGQGPEFLTYFQNEAQLEKSRLLSDRFSAERPKGSFSTLEIQRTEQGDSAMYLCASSDTSGGSDTQYFGPGTRLTVL.

This clonotype was recorded a few times. CDR3 DNA sequence: TGTGCCAGCAGTTTCGTAAGTAATCAGCCCCAGCATTTT. It translates to CASSFVSNQPQHF. V usage is TRBV6-2 or TRBV6-3 and J usage is TRBJ1-5, with D uncertain. There are 13 residues in the CDR3. Trimming removed 4 bases from V and 4 bases from J, with 8 bases in between. From germline, CDR1 is MNHEY and CDR2 SVGEGT.